The rows below give T cell receptor beta chains drawn from one sample of a study of metastatic and nonmetastatic thyroid tumors. MiXCR re-clonotyped the PCR reads for TCRdb. The profile shows about 20,000 clones, about 24% of them singletons. Source material: tumor tissue. The receptors originated from a female donor with papillary thyroid cancer or a benign thyroid nodule (not recorded which). Some clones in this sample may be carry-over from other donors' samples. Both conserved end residues are part of each CDR3. D genes are given only for firm matches. The size of a clone is reported for some rows only, either as once, few or many, or as a class for expanded clones.

cdr3_aa: CSARTGWGNTIYF; cdr3_nt: TGCAGTGCTAGAACGGGGTGGGGAAACACCATATATTTT; v_call: TRBV20-1; clone_size: medium-sized; j_call: TRBJ1-3; d_call: NA
cdr3_aa: CASSQPPDTQYF; cdr3_nt: TGTGCCAGTAGCCAACCGCCAGATACGCAGTATTTT; v_call: TRBV19; clone_size: medium-sized; j_call: TRBJ2-3; d_call: NA
cdr3_aa: CASRVTSGPYEQYF; cdr3_nt: TGTGCCAGCAGGGTTACTAGCGGTCCCTACGAGCAGTACTTC; v_call: TRBV12-3/TRBV12-4; clone_size: medium-sized; j_call: TRBJ2-7; d_call: TRBD2
cdr3_aa: CASGNFGTAGNTIYF; cdr3_nt: TGTGCCAGCGGCAACTTTGGGACAGCTGGGAACACCATATATTTT; v_call: TRBV6-2/TRBV6-3; clone_size: medium-sized; j_call: TRBJ1-3; d_call: TRBD1
cdr3_aa: CASSVVTGPGEQYF; cdr3_nt: TGTGCCAGCAGTGTTGTGACAGGTCCCGGCGAGCAGTACTTC; v_call: TRBV2; clone_size: medium-sized; j_call: TRBJ2-7; d_call: NA
cdr3_aa: CSVYPVGTSGNEQYF; cdr3_nt: TGCAGCGTTTATCCTGTGGGGACTAGCGGGAACGAGCAGTACTTC; v_call: TRBV29-1; clone_size: many; j_call: TRBJ2-7; d_call: TRBD2
cdr3_aa: CASSRTSASTDTQYF; cdr3_nt: TGCGCCAGCAGCAGGACTAGCGCGAGCACAGATACGCAGTATTTT; v_call: TRBV5-1; clone_size: many; j_call: TRBJ2-3; d_call: TRBD2
cdr3_aa: CASSSRTDSYNSPLHF; cdr3_nt: TGCGCCAGCAGCTCCCGGACAGATTCCTATAATTCACCCCTCCACTTT; v_call: TRBV5-1; clone_size: NA; j_call: TRBJ1-6; d_call: NA
cdr3_aa: CASTPLEGGNSPLHF; cdr3_nt: TGTGCCAGCACCCCGTTGGAGGGCGGCAATTCACCCCTCCACTTT; v_call: TRBV28; clone_size: medium-sized; j_call: TRBJ1-6; d_call: NA
cdr3_aa: CSVNRDRGTGELFF; cdr3_nt: TGCAGCGTCAACCGGGACAGGGGCACCGGGGAGCTGTTTTTT; v_call: TRBV29-1; clone_size: many; j_call: TRBJ2-2; d_call: TRBD1
cdr3_aa: CAVAGREGDIQYF; cdr3_nt: TGTGCCGTCGCGGGGCGGGAGGGAGACATTCAGTACTTC; v_call: TRBV4-2; clone_size: many; j_call: TRBJ2-4; d_call: TRBD2
cdr3_aa: CASSLTSTVNTESFF; cdr3_nt: TGTGCCAGCAGTTTAACGTCGACTGTTAACACTGAATCTTTCTTT; v_call: TRBV28; clone_size: few; j_call: TRBJ1-1; d_call: NA
cdr3_aa: CASTQPGGAFF; cdr3_nt: TGTGCCAGCACCCAACCAGGGGGGGCTTTCTTT; v_call: TRBV28; clone_size: many; j_call: TRBJ1-1; d_call: TRBD1
cdr3_aa: CASSRDYPRETQYF; cdr3_nt: TGTGCCAGCAGCAGGGACTATCCAAGGGAGACCCAGTACTTC; v_call: TRBV7-9; clone_size: many; j_call: TRBJ2-5; d_call: TRBD2
cdr3_aa: CASSLNLGAPYEQYF; cdr3_nt: TGTGCCAGCAGCTTAAATTTGGGTGCTCCCTACGAGCAGTACTTC; v_call: TRBV7-3; clone_size: NA; j_call: TRBJ2-7; d_call: NA
cdr3_aa: CASSRQGSEHHF; cdr3_nt: TGTGCCAGCAGTCGACAGGGGAGCGAGCATCACTTC; v_call: TRBV27; clone_size: few; j_call: TRBJ2-7; d_call: TRBD1
cdr3_aa: CASSLRLYNEQFF; cdr3_nt: TGTGCCAGCAGTTTACGACTATACAATGAGCAGTTCTTC; v_call: TRBV28; clone_size: medium-sized; j_call: TRBJ2-1; d_call: NA
cdr3_aa: CAISSPGWGERDTDTQYF; cdr3_nt: TGTGCCATCAGTTCCCCGGGGTGGGGGGAAAGAGACACAGATACGCAGTATTTT; v_call: TRBV10-3; clone_size: many; j_call: TRBJ2-3; d_call: NA
cdr3_aa: CASSGLDKRQPQHF; cdr3_nt: TGTGCCAGTAGTGGGCTTGATAAACGCCAGCCCCAGCATTTT; v_call: TRBV19; clone_size: few; j_call: TRBJ1-5; d_call: NA
cdr3_aa: CASSAYQTSGSGNF; cdr3_nt: TGTGCCAGCAGCGCCTACCAAACTAGCGGGAGTGGGAATTTT; v_call: TRBV7-2; clone_size: many; j_call: TRBJ2-3; d_call: TRBD2
cdr3_aa: CASSQTSGNNEQFF; cdr3_nt: TGTGCCAGCAGCCAAACTAGCGGTAACAATGAGCAGTTCTTC; v_call: TRBV3-1; clone_size: many; j_call: TRBJ2-1; d_call: TRBD2
cdr3_aa: CASSLLDPADTQYF; cdr3_nt: TGTGCCAGCAGTTTACTGGATCCCGCAGATACGCAGTATTTT; v_call: TRBV27; clone_size: few; j_call: TRBJ2-3; d_call: NA
cdr3_aa: CASSPGSGLIGTNVMTF; cdr3_nt: TGTGCCAGCAGCCCCGGTAGCGGACTTATTGGGACCAACGTCATGACTTTC; v_call: TRBV14; clone_size: NA; j_call: TRBJ2-6; d_call: NA
cdr3_aa: CASTSPAQGAVGELFF; cdr3_nt: TGTGCCAGCACCTCCCCGGCGCAGGGGGCAGTCGGGGAGCTGTTTTTT; v_call: TRBV6-1; clone_size: many; j_call: TRBJ2-2; d_call: TRBD1
cdr3_aa: CASSEHVSYNEQFF; cdr3_nt: TGTGCCAGCAGTGAGCACGTATCTTACAATGAGCAGTTCTTC; v_call: TRBV28; clone_size: few; j_call: TRBJ2-1; d_call: NA
cdr3_aa: CASSARQGSF; cdr3_nt: TGTGCCAGCAGTGCCAGACAGGGTAGCTTT; v_call: TRBV2; clone_size: many; j_call: TRBJ1-1; d_call: TRBD1
cdr3_aa: CASSTLGADTQYF; cdr3_nt: TGTGCCAGCAGTACCTTAGGGGCAGATACGCAGTATTTT; v_call: TRBV6-1; clone_size: many; j_call: TRBJ2-3; d_call: NA
cdr3_aa: CASSVGTSGVPYEQYF; cdr3_nt: TGTGCCAGCAGCGTAGGAACTAGCGGGGTTCCCTACGAGCAGTACTTC; v_call: TRBV9; clone_size: NA; j_call: TRBJ2-7; d_call: TRBD2
cdr3_aa: CASSVGSGTGDYEQYF; cdr3_nt: TGTGCCAGCAGCGTAGGTTCCGGGACAGGGGACTACGAGCAGTACTTC; v_call: TRBV9; clone_size: many; j_call: TRBJ2-7; d_call: TRBD1
cdr3_aa: CASSDYRGDTGELFF; cdr3_nt: TGTGCCAGCAGCGACTACAGGGGCGACACCGGGGAGCTGTTTTTT; v_call: TRBV16; clone_size: many; j_call: TRBJ2-2; d_call: TRBD1
cdr3_aa: CASSYDRHYEQYF; cdr3_nt: TGTGCCAGCAGTTATGACAGACACTACGAGCAGTACTTC; v_call: TRBV6-2/TRBV6-3; clone_size: NA; j_call: TRBJ2-7; d_call: NA
cdr3_aa: CASSYRREMNTEAFF; cdr3_nt: TGTGCCAGCAGTTACCGGAGGGAGATGAACACTGAAGCTTTCTTT; v_call: TRBV12-3/TRBV12-4; clone_size: few; j_call: TRBJ1-1; d_call: NA
cdr3_aa: CASSISVGEQFF; cdr3_nt: TGTGCCAGCAGTATTTCGGTGGGTGAGCAGTTCTTC; v_call: TRBV6-2/TRBV6-3; clone_size: medium-sized; j_call: TRBJ2-1; d_call: NA
cdr3_aa: CASSPLGDTKYF; cdr3_nt: TGTGCCAGCAGTCCTTTAGGGGATACCAAGTACTTC; v_call: TRBV2; clone_size: NA; j_call: TRBJ2-5; d_call: NA
cdr3_aa: CASSLIGLDATQYF; cdr3_nt: TGTGCCAGCAGCTTAATAGGACTAGATGCGACCCAGTACTTC; v_call: TRBV7-9; clone_size: many; j_call: TRBJ2-5; d_call: TRBD2
cdr3_aa: CASSLHYGSADEQFF; cdr3_nt: TGTGCTAGCAGCTTACACTATGGCTCCGCCGACGAGCAGTTCTTC; v_call: TRBV7-7; clone_size: many; j_call: TRBJ2-1; d_call: NA
cdr3_aa: CASSYLAGGQFF; cdr3_nt: TGCGCCAGCAGCTACTTAGCGGGGGGGCAGTTCTTC; v_call: TRBV5-1; clone_size: medium-sized; j_call: TRBJ2-1; d_call: TRBD2
cdr3_aa: CASSRSGGVTTYEQYF; cdr3_nt: TGTGCCAGCAGCCGTTCCGGGGGAGTGACCACCTACGAGCAGTACTTC; v_call: TRBV28; clone_size: medium-sized; j_call: TRBJ2-7; d_call: NA
cdr3_aa: CASSLGTSGSLYNEQFF; cdr3_nt: TGTGCCAGCAGCCTCGGGACTAGCGGGAGCCTCTACAATGAGCAGTTCTTC; v_call: TRBV7-3; clone_size: many; j_call: TRBJ2-1; d_call: TRBD2
cdr3_aa: CSASPGLNTEAFF; cdr3_nt: TGCAGTGCTAGTCCGGGACTTAACACTGAAGCTTTCTTT; v_call: TRBV20-1; clone_size: many; j_call: TRBJ1-1; d_call: NA
cdr3_aa: CASSVSAFSNQPQHF; cdr3_nt: TGTGCCAGCAGCGTGTCAGCCTTTAGCAATCAGCCCCAGCATTTT; v_call: TRBV5-6; clone_size: NA; j_call: TRBJ1-5; d_call: NA
cdr3_aa: CASSETTGVDTQYF; cdr3_nt: TGTGCCAGCAGTGAGACGACAGGCGTGGATACGCAGTATTTT; v_call: TRBV6-1; clone_size: NA; j_call: TRBJ2-3; d_call: NA
cdr3_aa: CAWSWELGTNTEAFF; cdr3_nt: TGTGCCTGGAGTTGGGAATTGGGTACAAACACTGAAGCTTTCTTT; v_call: TRBV30; clone_size: NA; j_call: TRBJ1-1; d_call: NA
cdr3_aa: CASSPSAGRTNTEAFF; cdr3_nt: TGTGCCAGCAGCCCATCTGCCGGGCGGACGAACACTGAAGCTTTCTTT; v_call: TRBV11-2; clone_size: many; j_call: TRBJ1-1; d_call: NA
cdr3_aa: CASSLTGIFTGELFF; cdr3_nt: TGTGCCAGCAGCTTAACAGGGATCTTCACCGGGGAGCTGTTTTTT; v_call: TRBV7-3; clone_size: NA; j_call: TRBJ2-2; d_call: NA
cdr3_aa: CASSGKAGGGPTNEKLFF; cdr3_nt: TGCGCCAGCAGCGGAAAGGCAGGGGGCGGCCCAACTAATGAAAAACTGTTTTTT; v_call: TRBV4-3; clone_size: many; j_call: TRBJ1-4; d_call: TRBD1
cdr3_aa: CATSDFGRGSTDTQYF; cdr3_nt: TGTGCCACCAGTGATTTTGGACGGGGGAGCACAGATACGCAGTATTTT; v_call: TRBV24-1; clone_size: many; j_call: TRBJ2-3; d_call: NA
cdr3_aa: CASSDRGTGNQPQHF; cdr3_nt: TGTGCCAGCAGCGACAGGGGAACGGGCAATCAGCCCCAGCATTTT; v_call: TRBV12-3/TRBV12-4; clone_size: many; j_call: TRBJ1-5; d_call: TRBD1
cdr3_aa: CAISEPPGGEQYF; cdr3_nt: TGCGCCATCAGTGAGCCCCCAGGGGGCGAGCAGTACTTC; v_call: TRBV10-3; clone_size: NA; j_call: TRBJ2-7; d_call: TRBD1
cdr3_aa: CASALRAARGEKLFF; cdr3_nt: TGTGCCAGCGCCCTCCGGGCCGCGAGGGGTGAAAAACTGTTTTTT; v_call: TRBV6-1; clone_size: many; j_call: TRBJ1-4; d_call: NA
cdr3_aa: CASSRLSGSQETQYF; cdr3_nt: TGTGCCAGCAGCCGACTATCGGGTTCCCAAGAGACCCAGTACTTC; v_call: TRBV12-3/TRBV12-4; clone_size: once; j_call: TRBJ2-5; d_call: NA
cdr3_aa: CASRRDSNSPLHF; cdr3_nt: TGTGCCAGCAGAAGGGACAGTAATTCACCCCTCCACTTT; v_call: TRBV6-1; clone_size: few; j_call: TRBJ1-6; d_call: TRBD1
cdr3_aa: CASREDRGFSYDQYF; cdr3_nt: TGTGCCAGCAGAGAGGACAGGGGTTTTTCCTACGATCAGTACTTC; v_call: TRBV27; clone_size: few; j_call: TRBJ2-7; d_call: TRBD1
cdr3_aa: CASKGLAGSGEQYF; cdr3_nt: TGTGCCAGCAAAGGACTAGCGGGAAGCGGAGAGCAGTACTTC; v_call: TRBV6-1; clone_size: few; j_call: TRBJ2-7; d_call: TRBD2
cdr3_aa: CSAKGQSYEQYF; cdr3_nt: TGCAGTGCTAAGGGACAGTCCTACGAGCAGTACTTC; v_call: TRBV20-1; clone_size: medium-sized; j_call: TRBJ2-7; d_call: TRBD1
cdr3_aa: CASSTSGTADTQYF; cdr3_nt: TGTGCCAGCAGTACCTCCGGGACAGCAGATACGCAGTATTTT; v_call: TRBV12-3/TRBV12-4; clone_size: NA; j_call: TRBJ2-3; d_call: TRBD1
cdr3_aa: CSARVSNEQFF; cdr3_nt: TGCAGTGCTAGAGTAAGCAATGAGCAGTTCTTC; v_call: TRBV20-1; clone_size: NA; j_call: TRBJ2-1; d_call: NA
cdr3_aa: CSARDLGGGYYGYTF; cdr3_nt: TGCAGTGCTAGAGATCTGGGAGGGGGGTACTATGGCTACACCTTC; v_call: TRBV20-1; clone_size: few; j_call: TRBJ1-2; d_call: NA
cdr3_aa: CATSRDPGTKYF; cdr3_nt: TGTGCCACCAGCAGAGATCCGGGTACGAAGTATTTT; v_call: TRBV15; clone_size: NA; j_call: TRBJ2-3; d_call: NA